This paragraph covers one T cell receptor (beta chain) sequence. Some clones are missing from TCRdb's copy, which holds only in-frame ones; the method was immunoSEQ multiplex PCR. The table has approximately 250,000 clones, approximately 86% seen once. This sample is part of a study of blood T cell repertoires in COVID-19. The sample taken for sequencing was peripheral blood. The receptor's source is an older woman who had recovered from COVID-19.

The CDR3 loop reads CASSSPSSGYSTDTQYF. The CDR3 coding sequence is TGTGCCAGCAGTTCCCCCTCTAGCGGGTACAGCACAGATACGCAGTATTTT. The chain carries TRBV28 and TRBJ2-3; 8 bases are a match to TRBD2. Germline CDR1 reads MDHEN; CDR2 reads SYDVKM. V shed 4 bases, J shed 0 bases, and the junction held 9 bases outside the gene matches. The CDR3 is 17 amino acids.